Each of the 23 T cell receptor beta chains below was sequenced from the same sample in a study of blood T cell repertoires in COVID-19. Sequenced by immunoSEQ multiplex PCR; TCRdb stores in-frame clones only, minus some. The data hold approximately 150,000 clones, with 87% observed a single time. Sample: peripheral blood. All receptors derive from a woman aged 60-75 years who had recovered from COVID-19.

The chain combines TRBV4-1 with TRBJ2-2; 10 positions match TRBD1. CDR1 is MGHRA and CDR2 is YSYEKL in the germline V gene. V gave up 4 bases and J gave up 4 bases; unmatched junction bases: 3. There are 15 residues in the CDR3. For the CDR3, the DNA is TGCGCCAGCAGCCTGACAGGGGGCTCCACCGGGGAGCTGTTTTTT. Translation gives CASSLTGGSTGELFF.

V usage is TRBV12-5 and J usage is TRBJ1-1; possible D gene TRBD1, 5 bases. Looked up from germline, CDR1 is LGHNT and CDR2 is FRNRAP. Trimming removed 2 bases from V and 6 bases from J, with 25 bases in between. CDR3 length: 18 amino acids. CDR3: CASGLPQAIRGGESEAFF. The CDR3 DNA reads TGTGCTAGTGGTTTGCCCCAAGCTATTCGGGGGGGGGAATCTGAAGCTTTCTTT.

V gene TRBV9 combines with J gene TRBJ1-5; a weak D match, TRBD1 (6 bases). The CDR3 is 15 residues long. Trimming left V 4 bases short and J 2 bases short, with 13 bases between. From germline, CDR1 is SGDLS and CDR2 YYNGEE. CDR3 nucleotides: TGTGCCAGCAGCCCGGGCCCAGGGGGCAATCAGCCCCAGCATTTT. Translating it yields CASSPGPGGNQPQHF.

The chain uses TRBV9 and TRBJ2-5; possibly TRBD1 for D (5 bases). V gave up 0 bases and J gave up 0 bases, with 9 bases separating them. The CDR3 runs 15 residues. Germline assignment: CDR1 SGDLS and CDR2 YYNGEE. CDR3 sequence reads: CASSVGVGHQETQYF. CDR3 nucleotide sequence: TGTGCCAGCAGCGTAGGGGTGGGGCACCAAGAGACCCAGTACTTC.

V usage is TRBV18 and J usage is TRBJ2-5; D may be TRBD2 (6 bases). The CDR3 spans 13 residues. Trimming pared 4 bases from V and 2 bases from J, leaving 8 bases between. CDR1 is KGHSH, CDR2 LQKENI, per germline. CDR3 residues: CASSLAVQETQYF. CDR3 nucleotide sequence: TGTGCCAGCTCACTAGCGGTGCAAGAGACCCAGTACTTC.

Regarding this clone: Other DNA sequences in the same sample also yield this CDR3. The gene calls are TRBV5-1 and TRBJ1-3; 8 positions agree with TRBD1. CDR1 is SGHRS, CDR2 YFSETQ, per germline. The J segment lost 7 bases and the V segment lost 3 bases, leaving 3 bases of the junction unmatched. CDR3 length: 13 residues. The CDR3 loop is CASSSGQGNTIYF. The CDR3 nucleotides are TGCGCCAGCAGCTCCGGACAGGGCAACACCATATATTTT.

The J gene is TRBJ2-7, the V gene TRBV3-1 (or the pseudogene TRBV3-2); 10 positions agree with TRBD2. V lost 3 bases to trimming and J lost 2 bases; unmatched junction nucleotides: 4. Germline lookup yields CDR1 LGHDT and CDR2 YNNKEL (reference sequence). This CDR3 contains 15 residues. CDR3 region: CASSHRAGGTYEQYF. As DNA, the CDR3 is TGTGCCAGCAGCCACCGAGCGGGGGGGACCTACGAGCAGTACTTC.

This chain links TRBV5-1 with TRBJ1-1; tentatively, D is TRBD1 (6 bases). CDR3 length: 16 residues. CDR1 is SGHRS and CDR2 is YFSETQ in the germline V gene. V was shortened by 4 bases and J by 1 base, with 17 bases between the two germline ends. The CDR3 is CASSPSPGHWNTEAFF. The CDR3 DNA reads TGCGCCAGCAGCCCTTCACCGGGACACTGGAACACTGAAGCTTTCTTT.

The chain has TRBV11-2 and TRBJ2-5; 9 bases are a match to TRBD1. V lost 5 bases and J lost 5; bases outside the gene matches: 9. The length of the CDR3 is 15 residues. Germline-derived CDR1 and CDR2 are SGHAT and FQNNGV. The CDR3 region has the DNA TGTGCCAGCAGCCCAAGAGGGACAGGGTCCGAGACCCAGTACTTC. It specifies CASSPRGTGSETQYF.

The chain recombines TRBV5-1 with TRBJ2-3; 9 nucleotides match TRBD2. Germline V gene data show CDR1 as SGHRS and CDR2 as YFSETQ. J gave up 6 bases and V 5 bases, and 7 bases lay outside the gene matches. The CDR3 loop spans 14 amino acids. CDR3 bases: TGCGCCAGCAGGATAGCGGGGGTCCGGGATACGCAGTATTTT. Its translation: CASRIAGVRDTQYF.

The V and J genes are TRBV7-3 and TRBJ2-5; weak D call: TRBD2 (6 bases). This CDR3 spans 15 amino acids. The V and J ends lost 1 base and 5 bases respectively, with 14 bases between them. CDR1 and CDR2 from the germline V gene are SGHTA and FQGTGA. CDR3 residues: CASSLNSFGGETQYF. DNA for the CDR3: TGTGCCAGCAGCTTAAATTCGTTTGGAGGGGAGACCCAGTACTTC.

This chain connects TRBV10-2 to TRBJ1-5; 11 bases agree with TRBD1. Unmatched junction bases numbered 7, after V lost 2 bases and J lost 4 bases. Per germline, CDR1 WSHSY and CDR2 SAAADI. This CDR3 is built from 17 residues. The CDR3 nucleotides are TGCGCCAGCAGTGAGCCCGGGACAGGGGGTATGAATCAGCCCCAGCATTTT. Amino acids: CASSEPGTGGMNQPQHF.

The chain couples TRBV7-9 to TRBJ2-2; perhaps TRBD1 as D (7 bases). V dropped 1 base and J dropped 7 bases, with 19 bases sitting between them. Germline V gene lookup returns CDR1 SEHNR and CDR2 FQNEAQ (reference sequence). This CDR3 is built from 17 residues. CDR3 in amino acids: CASSLGLTGEVDGELFF. The CDR3, as DNA: TGTGCCAGCAGCTTAGGCCTAACAGGGGAGGTGGACGGGGAGCTGTTTTTT.

V gene TRBV7-9 combines with J gene TRBJ2-3; D is unclear. Trimming took off 5 bases at V and 6 bases at J, with 9 bases between the two ends. This CDR3 has 12 residues. CDR1 and CDR2 (germline): SEHNR, FQNEAQ (reference sequence). This CDR3 reads CASSPRSDTQYF. As DNA, the CDR3 is TGTGCCAGCAGCCCGCGGTCGGATACGCAGTATTTT.

This clone was counted between two and nine times. This chain connects TRBV12-3 or TRBV12-4 to TRBJ2-7; no definite D call. The CDR3 sequence is 12 residues long. Trimming removed 5 bases from V and 5 bases from J, with 10 bases in between. CDR3 sequence (DNA): TGTGCCAGCAGTACCGGGTCAAACGAGCAGTACTTC. It codes for CASSTGSNEQYF.

V usage is TRBV7-9 and J usage is TRBJ2-3; perhaps TRBD2 as D (5 bases). This CDR3 is built from 12 residues. The V and J ends lost 5 bases and 5 bases respectively, with 8 bases between them. The germline V gene has CDR1 SEHNR and CDR2 FQNEAQ (reference sequence). The CDR3 nucleotides read TGTGCCAGCAGCACGGGGATAGATACGCAGTATTTT. Translation: CASSTGIDTQYF.

For this clone: In the same sample, other DNA sequences code for this CDR3. The CDR3 protein is CASSLGGGETQYF. The CDR3 nucleotides read TGTGCCAGCAGCCTGGGGGGGGGAGAGACCCAGTACTTC. The chain couples TRBV5-4 to TRBJ2-5, with 7 nucleotides matching TRBD2. This CDR3 comprises 13 residues. Trimming cost V 4 bases and J 4 bases; bases outside gene matches: 4. Germline values: CDR1 SGHNT, CDR2 YYREEE (reference sequence).

The chain uses TRBV7-3 and TRBJ1-6; TRBD1 is a possible D gene (6 bases). The CDR3 runs to 13 residues. V was clipped by 5 bases and J by 7 bases, with 9 bases between them. CDR1 SGHTA and CDR2 FQGTGA come from the germline V gene. Here the CDR3 DNA reads TGTGCCAGCAGCCGGGACACCAATTCACCCCTCCACTTT. It codes for CASSRDTNSPLHF.

This sequence joins TRBV18 and TRBJ2-3; D might be TRBD1 (5 bases). CDR3 length: 15 residues. Germline CDR1 KGHSH, CDR2 LQKENI. V was shortened by 8 bases and J by 0 bases, with 15 bases between the two germline ends. Here the CDR3 DNA reads TGTGCCAGCCGCCGCCTGGACATTAGCACAGATACGCAGTATTTT. Translating gives CASRRLDISTDTQYF.

This sequence joins TRBV6-5 and TRBJ1-5; D not certain. Germline V CDR1 and CDR2: MNHEY, SVGAGI. The V and J ends lost 5 bases and 5 bases respectively, with 10 bases between them. This CDR3 contains 13 residues. The CDR3 sequence: CASSPFQDQPQHF. DNA for the CDR3: TGTGCCAGCAGTCCTTTCCAGGATCAGCCCCAGCATTTT.

This clone came up once. This chain joins TRBV28 and TRBJ2-1; 7 bases fit TRBD2. CDR3 length: 16 amino acids. Germline CDR1 reads MDHEN; CDR2 reads SYDVKM. V lost 7 bases, J lost 1 base, and 10 bases stayed unmatched. The CDR3 is CASTHAGVRSYNEQFF. The CDR3 DNA is TGTGCCAGCACCCACGCGGGGGTACGGTCCTACAATGAGCAGTTCTTC.

The chain joins TRBV10-3 to TRBJ2-3; 14 bases match TRBD2. CDR3 length equals 19 residues. The V gene's germline CDR1 is ENHRY and CDR2 SYGVKD. J was trimmed by 1 base and V by 5 bases; bases with no gene match: 11. This CDR3 reads CAISPGTSGGYLGTDTQYF. Written as DNA, the CDR3 is TGTGCCATCAGTCCCGGGACTAGCGGGGGTTACCTTGGCACAGATACGCAGTATTTT.

V gene TRBV5-6 combines with J gene TRBJ2-3, with 11 positions matching TRBD1. Unmatched junction bases numbered 3, after V lost 3 bases and J lost 3 bases. The CDR3 is 15 amino acids. CDR1 is SGHDT and CDR2 is YYEEEE in the germline V gene. This CDR3 reads CASSSDRGLTDTQYF. CDR3 in DNA: TGTGCCAGCAGCTCGGACAGGGGGCTAACAGATACGCAGTATTTT.